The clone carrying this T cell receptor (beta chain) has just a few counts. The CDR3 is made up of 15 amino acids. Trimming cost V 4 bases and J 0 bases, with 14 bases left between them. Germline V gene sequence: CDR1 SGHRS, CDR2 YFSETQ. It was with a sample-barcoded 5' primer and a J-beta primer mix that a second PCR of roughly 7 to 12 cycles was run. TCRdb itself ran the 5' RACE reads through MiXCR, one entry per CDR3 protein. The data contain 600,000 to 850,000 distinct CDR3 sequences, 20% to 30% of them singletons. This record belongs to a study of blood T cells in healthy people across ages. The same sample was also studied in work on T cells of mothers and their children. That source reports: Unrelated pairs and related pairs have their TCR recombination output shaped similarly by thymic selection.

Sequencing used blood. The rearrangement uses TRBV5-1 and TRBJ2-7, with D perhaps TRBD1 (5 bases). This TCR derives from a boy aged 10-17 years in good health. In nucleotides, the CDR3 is TGCGCCAGCAGCGGACACTCAGGGCGCTCCTACGAGCAGTACTTC. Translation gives CASSGHSGRSYEQYF. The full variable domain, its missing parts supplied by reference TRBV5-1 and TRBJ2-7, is KAGVTQTPRYLIKTRGQQVTLSCSPISGHRSVSWYQQTPGQGLQFLFEYFSETQRNKGNFPGRFSGRQFSNSRSEMNVSTLELGDSALYLCASSGHSGRSYEQYFGPGTRLTVT.